The T cell receptor beta chain described here comes from a study of long-term antiretroviral therapy in people with HIV. At survey level, the immunoSEQ assay was run in its v3.0 version. TCRdb's copy holds only in-frame clones and misses some; the assay was immunoSEQ multiplex PCR. The profile covers fewer than 30,000 clones, with over 70% appearing a single time and 8% to 10% taken by the ten largest. Study-wide results and limits: All time points showed a repertoire dominated by clones expanded before ART. On ART adherence, viral resistance or therapy changes, no data were available. Samples were collected from the mid-2000s to the late 2010s under possibly less effective ART regimens.

A remark on this clone: Antigen unknown.

Germline loops: CDR1 MGHRA, CDR2 YSYEKL. V gave up 1 base and J gave up 2 bases; unmatched junction bases: 1. The CDR3 length is 14 residues. This chain links TRBV4-1 with TRBJ2-7, with 8 bases matching TRBD1. The material was unsorted PBMCs, obtained about 2.7 years after starting antiretroviral therapy. The origin of this receptor is a man aged 25 to 40 with HIV. The CDR3 protein is CASSQVQGAYEQYF. The CDR3 region has the DNA TGCGCCAGCAGCCAAGTACAGGGGGCCTACGAGCAGTACTTC.